This T cell receptor (beta chain) was observed in a study of CD8 T cells in ankylosing spondylitis. This clonotype came up many times. Quantitative 5'-RACE with molecular barcodes generated TCR beta libraries. TCRdb reprocessed the 5' RACE reads via MiXCR and lists one record per CDR3 protein. The repertoire holds about 25,000 distinct CDR3 sequences, roughly 2.4% seen once, with about 7.8% in the top ten. Germline V gene sequence: CDR1 SGDLS, CDR2 YYNGEE. This CDR3 comprises 15 residues. Trimming cost V 6 bases and J 2 bases; bases outside gene matches: 9. The TCR was taken from a female donor with ankylosing spondylitis or in good health (not recorded which). The rearrangement uses TRBV9 and TRBJ1-1; TRBD1 matches 8 bases. Sample: blood, either unsorted or a sorted T cell fraction (not recorded which). DNA of the CDR3: TGTGCCAGCACCCGTGGACAGGGACCCAACACTGAAGCTTTCTTT. Translating gives CASTRGQGPNTEAFF.